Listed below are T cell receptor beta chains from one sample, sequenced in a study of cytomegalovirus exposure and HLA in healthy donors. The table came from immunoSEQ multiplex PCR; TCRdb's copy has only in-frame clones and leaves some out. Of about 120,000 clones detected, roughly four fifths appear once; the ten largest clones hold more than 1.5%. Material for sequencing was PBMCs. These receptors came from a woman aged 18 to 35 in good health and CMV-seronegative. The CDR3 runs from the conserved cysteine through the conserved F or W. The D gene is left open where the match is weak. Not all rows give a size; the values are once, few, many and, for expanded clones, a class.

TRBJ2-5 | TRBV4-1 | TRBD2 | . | TGCGCCAGCAGCCAAGTTAGCGGGAAAGAGACCCAGTACTTC | CASSQVSGKETQYF
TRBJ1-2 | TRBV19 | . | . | TGTGCCAGTAGAGCCGAATTACAGGGTTTTGGCTTTGATGGCTACACCTTC | CASRAELQGFGFDGYTF
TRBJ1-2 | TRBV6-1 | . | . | TGTGCCAGCATCAAAGGAAGGGAGGGAAGCTTC | CASIKGREGSF
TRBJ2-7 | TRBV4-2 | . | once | TGTGCCAGCAGCCAAGATAACCCCAGCGGCGAGCAGTACTTC | CASSQDNPSGEQYF
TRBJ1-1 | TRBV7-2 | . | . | TGTGCCAGCAGCTACTCCATGAACACTGAAGCTTTCTTT | CASSYSMNTEAFF
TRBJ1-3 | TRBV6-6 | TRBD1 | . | TGTGCCAGCATCGACAGGGCCGCTGACTCTGGAAACACCATATATTTT | CASIDRAADSGNTIYF
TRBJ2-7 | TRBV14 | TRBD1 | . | TGTGCCAGCAGCCAAGATTTCCGAGACAGGGTAGACTTC | CASSQDFRDRVDF
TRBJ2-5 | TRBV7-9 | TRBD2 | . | TGTGCCAGCAGCTTACCTTCGGGGGGAGAGACCCAGTACTTC | CASSLPSGGETQYF
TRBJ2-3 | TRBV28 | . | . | TGTGCCAGCAGTCCAGGACGAGAGGGTACGCAGTATTTT | CASSPGREGTQYF
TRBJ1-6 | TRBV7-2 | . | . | TGTGCCAGCAGCAACACAGGAGCAGGGCTTAATTCACCCCTCCACTTT | CASSNTGAGLNSPLHF
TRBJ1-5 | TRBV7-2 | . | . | TGTGCCAGCAGCTTGACGGGGGTCAATCAGCCCCAGCATTTT | CASSLTGVNQPQHF
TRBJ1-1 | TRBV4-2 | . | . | TGTGCCAGCAGCCAAAGGAAGGCCAGGGGCATCTCTGGAGCTGAAGCTTTCTTT | CASSQRKARGISGAEAFF
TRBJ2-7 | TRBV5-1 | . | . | TGCGCCAGCTCAGGCTCGAACTCATACGAGCAGTACTTC | CASSGSNSYEQYF
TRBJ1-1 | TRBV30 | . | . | TGTGCCTGGAGTTCTAATCTAGGCTTGAACACTGAAGCTTTCTTT | CAWSSNLGLNTEAFF
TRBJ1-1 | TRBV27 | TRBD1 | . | TGTGCCAGCCGCGGGACAGCCCCCCGAGCGGCAGGACTCACTGAAGCTTTCTTT | CASRGTAPRAAGLTEAFF
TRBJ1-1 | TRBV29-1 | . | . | TGCAGCGTCTTCGTAGGGGCCATTCACCAAGCTTTCTTT | CSVFVGAIHQAFF
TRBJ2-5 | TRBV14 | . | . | TGTGCCAGCAGCCAAGAACTGAGACAAGAGACCCAGTACTTC | CASSQELRQETQYF
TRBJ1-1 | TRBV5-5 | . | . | TGTGCCAGCAGCTTGGGGGCCGGGAACACTGAAGCTTTCTTT | CASSLGAGNTEAFF
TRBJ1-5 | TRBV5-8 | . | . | TGTGCCAGCAGCTTGTATTACCCAGGCAATCAGCCCCAGCATTTT | CASSLYYPGNQPQHF
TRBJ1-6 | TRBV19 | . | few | TGTGCCAGTAGCCGGAGGGATAATTCACCCCTCCACTTT | CASSRRDNSPLHF
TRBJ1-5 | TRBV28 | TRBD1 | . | TGTGCCAGCAGTTCCACCAGACAGGGGGGTCAGCCCCAGCATTTT | CASSSTRQGGQPQHF
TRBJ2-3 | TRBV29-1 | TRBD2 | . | TGCAGCGTAGCTACTAGCGGGGCCGGGGGGACGCAGTATTTT | CSVATSGAGGTQYF
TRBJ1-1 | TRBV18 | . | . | TGTGCCAGCTCACCAGCTGTGCTAAGGAACACTGAAGCTTTCTTT | CASSPAVLRNTEAFF
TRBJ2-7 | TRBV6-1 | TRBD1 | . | TGTGCCAGCAGTGAAGCTGGGACAGGGTTGCTCGAGCAGTACTTC | CASSEAGTGLLEQYF
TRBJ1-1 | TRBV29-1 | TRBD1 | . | TGCAGCGTGCATCCACAGGGGGCCGGGACTGAAGCTTTCTTT | CSVHPQGAGTEAFF
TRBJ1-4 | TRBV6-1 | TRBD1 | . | TGTGCCAGTTGGACAGGGCGAGAAAAACTGTTTTTT | CASWTGREKLFF
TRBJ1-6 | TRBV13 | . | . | TGTGCCAGCAGCTTAGGGGGAGGAGGGAATAATTCACCCCTCCACTTT | CASSLGGGGNNSPLHF
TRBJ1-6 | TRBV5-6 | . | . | TGTGCCAGCAGCCAGATAAATTCACCCCTCCACTTT | CASSQINSPLHF
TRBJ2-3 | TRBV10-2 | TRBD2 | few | TGCGCCAGCAGACCCGGACTAGCGGGTTTTAGCACAGATACGCAGTATTTT | CASRPGLAGFSTDTQYF
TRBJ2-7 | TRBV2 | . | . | TGTGCCAGCAGTGTCGGGAAGGGCCACGAGCAGTACTTC | CASSVGKGHEQYF
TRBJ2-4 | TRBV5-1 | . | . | TGCGCCAGCAGCTTGGGGGAGTGGGGTAACATTCAGTACTTC | CASSLGEWGNIQYF
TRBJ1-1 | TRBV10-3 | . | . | TGTGCCACCTCGCTCGAGGGTAACACTGAAGCTTTCTTT | CATSLEGNTEAFF
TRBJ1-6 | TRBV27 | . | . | TGTGCCAGCAGGATCTCGAGTTCACCCCTCCACTTT | CASRISSSPLHF
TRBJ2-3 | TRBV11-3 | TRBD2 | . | TGTGCCAGCAGCTTATCTGGGGGGGACACAGATACGCAGTATTTT | CASSLSGGDTDTQYF
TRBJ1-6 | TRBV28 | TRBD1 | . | TGTGCCAGCAGTACCCGGGACAGGGCTTATAATTCACCCCTCCACTTT | CASSTRDRAYNSPLHF
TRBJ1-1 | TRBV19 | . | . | TGTGCCAGTAGTATAACAGGAACAAACACTGAAGCTTTCTTT | CASSITGTNTEAFF
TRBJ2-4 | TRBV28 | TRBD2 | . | TGTGCCAGCAAGGGCGGGGGGGCGGCCAAAAACATTCAGTACTTC | CASKGGGAAKNIQYF
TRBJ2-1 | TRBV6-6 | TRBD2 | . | TGTGCCAGCAGGGGGGTTGAGCGGGGGGTGGATGAGCAGTTCTTC | CASRGVERGVDEQFF
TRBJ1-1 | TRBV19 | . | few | TGTGCCAGTAGGAAGGGACAAGAGAACACTGAAGCTTTCTTT | CASRKGQENTEAFF
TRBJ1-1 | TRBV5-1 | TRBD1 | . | TGCGCCAGCAGCTTGGACGGGACAGGCTACACTGAAGCTTTCTTT | CASSLDGTGYTEAFF
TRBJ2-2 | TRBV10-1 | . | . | TGCGCCAGCAGTCTAGGAACCGGGGAGCTGTTTTTT | CASSLGTGELFF
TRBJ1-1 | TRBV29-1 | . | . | TGCAGCGTTGCGACCCTGAGGGGGGAGGGGAACACTGAAGCTTTCTTT | CSVATLRGEGNTEAFF
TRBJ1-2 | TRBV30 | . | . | TGTGCCTGGTATACAGTTTACTATGGCTACACCTTC | CAWYTVYYGYTF
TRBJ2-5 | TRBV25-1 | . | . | TGTGCCAGCAGTGAATTTGGGGAGCCCGGTGAGACCCAGTACTTC | CASSEFGEPGETQYF
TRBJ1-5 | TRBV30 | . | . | TGTGCCTGGAGTGGCACAGGGATCTTCAATCAGCCCCAGCATTTT | CAWSGTGIFNQPQHF
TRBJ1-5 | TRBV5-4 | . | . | TGTGCCAGCAGCTCGGGGGGGGGCTGGGGTCAGCCCCAGCATTTT | CASSSGGGWGQPQHF
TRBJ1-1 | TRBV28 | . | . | TGTGCCAGCAGTTCGAGGACGCAGGGTTCGAACACTGAAGCTTTCTTT | CASSSRTQGSNTEAFF
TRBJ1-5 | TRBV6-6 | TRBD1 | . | TGTGCCAGCAGTTTGGGGACAGCCGGCAATCAGCCCCAGCATTTT | CASSLGTAGNQPQHF
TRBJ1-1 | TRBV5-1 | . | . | TGCGCCAGCAGCTTGACAGGGAACACTGAAGCTTTCTTT | CASSLTGNTEAFF
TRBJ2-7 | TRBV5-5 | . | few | TGTGCCAGCAGCCAATTAACAGGAAACGAGCAGTACTTC | CASSQLTGNEQYF
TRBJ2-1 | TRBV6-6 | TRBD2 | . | TGTGCCAGCAGTCCCGAGCGGGGGGACTACAATGAGCAGTTCTTC | CASSPERGDYNEQFF
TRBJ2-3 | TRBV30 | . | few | TGTGCCTTTTCGACAGGGAGGCGAGATACGCAGTATTTT | CAFSTGRRDTQYF